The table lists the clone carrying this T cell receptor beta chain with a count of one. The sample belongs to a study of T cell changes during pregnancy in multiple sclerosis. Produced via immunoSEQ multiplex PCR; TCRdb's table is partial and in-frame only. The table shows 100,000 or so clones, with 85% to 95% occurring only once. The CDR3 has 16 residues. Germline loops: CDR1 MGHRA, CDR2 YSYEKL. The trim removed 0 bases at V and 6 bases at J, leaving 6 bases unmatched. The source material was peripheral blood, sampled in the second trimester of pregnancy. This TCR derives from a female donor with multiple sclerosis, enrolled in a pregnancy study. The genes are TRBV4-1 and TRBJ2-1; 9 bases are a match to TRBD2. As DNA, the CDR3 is TGCGCCAGCAGCCAAGAACCCGCGGGAGGGGGCAATGAGCAGTTCTTC. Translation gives CASSQEPAGGGNEQFF.